Sequencing of this TCR beta chain was carried out in a study of CD8 T cells in Susac syndrome. Study information: At blood draw, Susac syndrome patients were therapy-naive, on corticosteroids, or on intravenous immunoglobulin alone.

A quantity of about 0.5 to 1 ug RNA underwent reverse transcription using random hexamers. Amplification of TCR beta CDR3 by immunoSEQ multiplex PCR spanned 54 Vbeta and 13 Jbeta. One entry per CDR3 protein results from TCRdb running MiXCR on the immunoSEQ multiplex PCR reads. Of about 80,000 distinct CDR3 sequences in the sample, 90% to 95% are singletons; the top ten hold about 0.94%. The CDR3 totals 16 residues. Germline lookup yields CDR1 MGHRA and CDR2 YSYEKL. Trimming removed 1 base at V and 4 bases at J, with 14 bases between. Sequenced: CD8+ T cells from PBMCs. This clonotype was sampled from a human donor with Susac syndrome. J is TRBJ2-1 and V is TRBV4-1, with D perhaps TRBD1 or TRBD2 (5 bases each). The CDR3 coding sequence is TGCGCCAGCAGCCAAGCCGGGGCCGTCTGGTACAATGAGCAGTTCTTC. Residues: CASSQAGAVWYNEQFF.